Listed below are T cell receptor beta chains from one sample, sequenced in a study of blood T cell repertoires in COVID-19. Clones were read by immunoSEQ multiplex PCR, and TCRdb kept only the in-frame ones, dropping some. The sample consists of some 20,000 clones, 90% to 95% of them appearing once. Sequencing used peripheral blood. These receptor sequences come from a human donor in a cohort sampled during active COVID-19. Both conserved end residues are part of each CDR3. Fields, in order: clone size, V gene, J gene, D gene, CDR3 protein, CDR3 DNA. D genes are given only for firm matches. Not all rows give a size; the values are once, few, many and, for expanded clones, a class.

abundance: .
v_gene: TRBV25-1
j_gene: TRBJ1-2
d_gene: TRBD1
CDR3aa: CASSDPLGTGNYGYTF
CDR3nt: TGTGCCAGCAGTGATCCACTTGGGACAGGGAACTATGGCTACACCTTC

abundance: once
v_gene: TRBV5-1
j_gene: TRBJ2-3
d_gene: .
CDR3aa: CASSSGNTDTDTQYF
CDR3nt: TGCGCCAGCAGCTCGGGAAATACGGACACAGATACGCAGTATTTT

abundance: .
v_gene: TRBV2
j_gene: TRBJ1-1
d_gene: TRBD1
CDR3aa: CASSVTGVNTEAFF
CDR3nt: TGTGCCAGCAGTGTCACAGGGGTGAACACTGAAGCTTTCTTT

abundance: .
v_gene: TRBV5-6
j_gene: TRBJ1-1
d_gene: .
CDR3aa: CASSLWGGNTEAFF
CDR3nt: TGTGCCAGCAGCTTGTGGGGGGGAAACACTGAAGCTTTCTTT

abundance: .
v_gene: TRBV6-5
j_gene: TRBJ1-2
d_gene: .
CDR3aa: CASSYGGPNYGYTF
CDR3nt: TGTGCCAGCAGTTACGGTGGGCCTAACTATGGCTACACCTTC

abundance: .
v_gene: TRBV19
j_gene: TRBJ2-1
d_gene: TRBD1
CDR3aa: CASSMRGVGTGILNEQFF
CDR3nt: TGTGCCAGTAGTATGAGGGGCGTAGGGACAGGGATCCTCAATGAGCAGTTCTTC

abundance: .
v_gene: TRBV28
j_gene: TRBJ2-1
d_gene: .
CDR3aa: CASSLTWELYNEQFF
CDR3nt: TGTGCCAGCAGTTTAACCTGGGAGCTCTACAATGAGCAGTTCTTC

abundance: .
v_gene: TRBV7-9
j_gene: TRBJ2-1
d_gene: .
CDR3aa: CASSDADSYNEQFF
CDR3nt: TGTGCCAGCAGCGACGCGGACAGTTACAATGAGCAGTTCTTC

abundance: .
v_gene: TRBV28
j_gene: TRBJ2-5
d_gene: .
CDR3aa: CAAGLLETQYF
CDR3nt: TGTGCCGCTGGCCTTCTAGAGACCCAGTACTTC

abundance: .
v_gene: TRBV7-9
j_gene: TRBJ2-3
d_gene: .
CDR3aa: CASSRLGGSTDTQYF
CDR3nt: TGTGCCAGCAGCCGCCTTGGGGGGAGCACAGATACGCAGTATTTT

abundance: once
v_gene: TRBV30
j_gene: TRBJ1-5
d_gene: .
CDR3aa: CAWSGGGTQPQHF
CDR3nt: TGTGCCTGGAGTGGGGGGGGGACCCAGCCCCAGCATTTT